Below are 23 T cell receptor beta chains sequenced from a single sample in a study of T cells in Graves' hyperthyroidism and ophthalmopathy. The CDR3 regions of TCR beta were amplified from RNA transcripts. The HTBI set primed first-round TCR CDR3 RT-PCR. MiXCR, applied by TCRdb to the multiplex PCR reads, yields one record per CDR3 protein. The sample includes about 570,000 distinct CDR3 sequences, about 43% of them seen just once. The sequencing sample was made of peripheral blood or thyroid tissue (not recorded which). Every receptor here comes from an adult woman with Graves' disease, either hyperthyroidism or ophthalmopathy (not recorded which).

This clonotype was recorded once. V gene TRBV15 combines with J gene TRBJ2-7; tentatively, D is TRBD1 or TRBD2 (5 bases each). CDR1 and CDR2 from the germline V gene are LNHNV and YYDKDF (reference sequence). The CDR3 loop spans 15 amino acids. V lost 1 base to trimming and J lost 7 bases, with 17 bases between them. CDR3 in amino acids: CATSRGGPNVPEQYF. The CDR3 nucleotides read TGTGCCACCAGCAGAGGGGGACCTAATGTCCCGGAGCAGTACTTC.

The chain combines TRBV19 with TRBJ2-2, with 8 positions matching TRBD2. The CDR3 is 15 residues long. The trim removed 4 bases at V and 3 bases at J, leaving 4 bases unmatched. Per the germline V gene, CDR1 is LNHDA and CDR2 is SQIVND (reference sequence). CDR3 sequence: CASSKGGRHTGELFF. The DNA of the CDR3 is TGTGCCAGTAGTAAGGGCGGGAGGCACACCGGGGAGCTGTTTTTT.

This clonotype came up many times. V is TRBV5-5 and J is TRBJ2-5, with a possible D match to TRBD2 (5 bases). The V and J ends lost 0 bases and 3 bases respectively, with 15 bases between them. CDR1 is SGHKS and CDR2 is YYEKEE in the germline V gene (reference sequence). The CDR3 runs to 16 residues. The CDR3 spells CASSLVRFAGEETQYF. Here the CDR3 DNA reads TGTGCCAGCAGCTTGGTACGGTTTGCCGGGGAAGAGACCCAGTACTTC. The whole variable domain, filled in from reference TRBV5-5 and TRBJ2-5, reads DAGVTQSPTHLIKTRGQQVTLRCSPISGHKSVSWYQQVLGQGPQFIFQYYEKEERGRGNFPDRFSARQFPNYSSELNVNALLLGDSALYLCASSLVRFAGEETQYFGPGTRLLVL.

This chain uses TRBV25-1 with TRBJ2-2; D gene unclear. V lost 9 bases and J lost 5, with 7 bases in between. The CDR3 runs to 11 residues. Germline CDR1 and CDR2: MGHDK and SYGVNS. The DNA of the CDR3 is TGTGCCAGTTGGTATACCGGGGAGCTGTTTTTT. Amino acids: CASWYTGELFF.

The chain recombines TRBV10-3 with TRBJ1-1, with D maybe TRBD1 (6 bases). CDR1 and CDR2 from the germline V gene are ENHRY and SYGVKD. V was clipped by 5 bases and J by 0 bases, with 10 bases between them. This CDR3 spans 14 amino acids. CDR3 sequence reads: CAISSDRLNTEAFF. The DNA for the CDR3 is TGTGCCATCAGTTCTGACAGGCTGAACACTGAAGCTTTCTTT.

This chain connects TRBV29-1 to TRBJ2-7; TRBD2 matches 10 bases. CDR3 length equals 16 residues. Looked up from germline, CDR1 is SQVTM and CDR2 is ANQGSEA. V was clipped by 0 bases and J by 2 bases; unmatched bases: 7. CDR3 protein: CSVEERGGLAAYEQYF. In DNA form, the CDR3 reads TGCAGCGTTGAAGAGAGGGGTGGACTAGCGGCCTACGAGCAGTACTTC.

This clonotype was seen many times. The CDR3 protein is CASSDTGGTEAFF. CDR3 DNA: TGTGCCAGCAGTGACACAGGGGGCACTGAAGCTTTCTTT. This chain uses TRBV6-2 or TRBV6-3 with TRBJ1-1, with 8 positions matching TRBD1. Germline V gene lookup returns CDR1 MNHEY and CDR2 SVGEGT. V trimming: 5 bases; J trimming: 4 bases; junction bases outside the gene matches: 3. The CDR3 is 13 amino acids.

This chain connects TRBV20-1 to TRBJ1-5; D unclear. The germline V gene encodes CDR1 DFQATT and CDR2 SNEGSKA (reference sequence). The length of the CDR3 is 16 residues. Trimming removed 3 bases from V and 6 bases from J, with 21 bases in between. CDR3 sequence: CSASRSRVGVGQPQHF. The CDR3 region has the DNA TGCAGTGCTAGCCGGAGTCGGGTGGGAGTGGGTCAGCCCCAGCATTTT.

Ten or more counts support this clonotype. V gene TRBV20-1 combines with J gene TRBJ2-7, with D perhaps TRBD2 (6 bases). This CDR3 is built from 12 residues. The germline V gene encodes CDR1 DFQATT and CDR2 SNEGSKA (reference sequence). Trimming shortened V by 5 bases and J by 3 bases, and 11 bases separated the two germline ends. The CDR3 DNA sequence: TGCAGTGCTTCGGGGGTCTACTACGAGCAGTACTTC. This gives the protein CSASGVYYEQYF.

This chain uses TRBV6-5 with TRBJ1-5; possible D gene TRBD1, 5 bases. Germline CDR1 is MNHEY and CDR2 is SVGAGI. The CDR3 consists of 15 residues. Trimming pared 6 bases from V and 6 bases from J, leaving 18 bases between. The CDR3 nucleotides read TGTGCCAGCAGCAGTCCAGGGACGACGATTCAGCCCCAGCATTTT. It translates to CASSSPGTTIQPQHF.

This clonotype was recorded many times. J is TRBJ1-6 and V is TRBV5-1; no clear D. V was pared by 0 bases and J by 7 bases, with 17 bases between. Germline CDR1 and CDR2: SGHRS and YFSETQ. This CDR3 is 17 amino acids long. For the CDR3, the DNA is TGCGCCAGCAGCTTGGTTTGGCTCGACGGTCCAAATTCACCCCTCCACTTT. It codes for CASSLVWLDGPNSPLHF.

CDR3 DNA sequence: TGTGCCAGCAGTGGGAGGGGGCGTGAAAAACTGTTTTTT. It encodes CASSGRGREKLFF. V gene TRBV2 combines with J gene TRBJ1-4; 7 bases are a match to TRBD1. CDR1 is SNHLY and CDR2 is FYNNEI in the germline V gene. The CDR3 runs to 13 residues. The trim removed 4 bases at V and 7 bases at J, leaving 3 bases unmatched.

The chain is built from TRBV19 and TRBJ2-2; tentative D call: TRBD1 (6 bases). CDR3 length: 16 amino acids. CDR1 is LNHDA, CDR2 SQIVND, per germline (reference sequence). V was clipped by 4 bases and J by 10 bases, with 22 bases between them. In DNA form, the CDR3 reads TGTGCCAGTAGTACGAGGGACATTTCCCTAGTGGAGGAGCTGTTTTTT. Its protein is CASSTRDISLVEELFF.

In this sample, this clonotype turned up many times. This sequence joins TRBV2 and TRBJ2-7; 8 nucleotides match TRBD2. J lost 3 bases, V lost 7 bases, and 2 bases had no gene match. Germline lookup yields CDR1 SNHLY and CDR2 FYNNEI. CDR3 size: 12 residues. Here the CDR3 DNA reads TGTGCCAGCACGGGACTAGTCTACGAGCAGTACTTC. It encodes CASTGLVYEQYF.

This clonotype was found many times. The chain recombines TRBV10-3 with TRBJ1-5; D ambiguous. The CDR3 is made up of 16 amino acids. Germline lookup yields CDR1 ENHRY and CDR2 SYGVKD. V shed 1 base and J shed 1 base, with 11 bases lying between them. The CDR3 coding sequence is TGTGCCATCAGTGAGTTTCTCGGGCGAAGCAATCAGCCCCAGCATTTT. Translation: CAISEFLGRSNQPQHF.

The chain combines TRBV9 with TRBJ1-5, with D uncertain. V was cut by 3 bases and J by 11 bases, with 15 bases left in between. Germline CDR1 SGDLS, CDR2 YYNGEE. The CDR3 contains 13 residues. CDR3 nucleotides: TGTGCCAGCAGCGCACCAGCGGGAGAGACCCAGCATTTT. This sequence encodes CASSAPAGETQHF.

This clonotype showed up many times. As DNA, the CDR3 is TGCAGCGGACGAGAGTGGGGATCCGTGGAGACCCAGTACTTC. Residues: CSGREWGSVETQYF. This chain joins TRBV29-1 and TRBJ2-5, with D hard to call. Germline V CDR1 and CDR2: SQVTM, ANQGSEA. CDR3 length: 14 amino acids. Trimming cost V 7 bases and J 5 bases, with 20 bases left between them.

In this sample, this clonotype turned up a few times. The CDR3 does not end in the conserved phenylalanine or tryptophan, so this is likely a read error. V usage is TRBV7-9 and J usage is TRBJ1-1; no firm D call. Trimming shortened V by 4 bases and J by 8 bases, and 14 bases separated the two germline ends. Looked up from germline, CDR1 is SEHNR and CDR2 is FQNEAQ (reference sequence). The CDR3 runs to 13 residues. In nucleotides, the CDR3 is TGTGCCAGCAGCTCAACCTCGGGCCAAGAAGCTTTCCTT. Protein sequence: CASSSTSGQEAFL.

The chain links TRBV4-1 to TRBJ2-5; D may match TRBD1 or TRBD2 (5 bases each). The germline CDR1 and CDR2 sequences are MGHRA and YSYEKL. This CDR3 region has 14 residues. The V end was cut by 1 base, the J end by 2 bases, with 8 bases between. CDR3 DNA: TGCGCCAGCAGCCAAGGGGACGAGCAAGAGACCCAGTACTTC. Translating gives CASSQGDEQETQYF.

The chain recombines TRBV10-3 with TRBJ1-3, with TRBD1 matching over 10 bases. The germline V gene encodes CDR1 ENHRY and CDR2 SYGVKD. The CDR3 consists of 16 residues. V lost 6 bases to trimming and J lost 8 bases; unmatched junction nucleotides: 13. The CDR3 here is CAISRTGGNYGYTIYF. The CDR3 bases are TGTGCCATCAGCCGGACAGGGGGGAACTATGGCTACACCATATATTTT.

The genes are TRBV6-5 and TRBJ1-4; D is uncertain. V dropped 0 bases and J dropped 4 bases, with 12 bases sitting between them. Germline V gene lookup returns CDR1 MNHEY and CDR2 SVGAGI. This CDR3 is 16 amino acids long. The CDR3 DNA reads as TGTGCCAGCAGTTACTCTTACAGCGAAATTAATGAAAAACTGTTTTTT. This gives the protein CASSYSYSEINEKLFF.

About this clonotype: With a much larger clone just one base away, this may be a read error. The chain combines TRBV20-1 with TRBJ1-5; D is ambiguous. The CDR3 consists of 16 residues. CDR1 and CDR2 (germline): DFQATT, SNEGSKA (reference sequence). In DNA, the CDR3 is TGCAGTGCAAAAAAAACGGGATATTATTTTCATCAGTCCCAGCATTTT. This translates into CSAKKTGYYFHQSQHF.

A word on this clonotype: A much larger clone lies one base from this, so it may be a read error. The chain couples TRBV7-3 to TRBJ2-7; 10 nucleotides line up with TRBD1. Germline assignment: CDR1 SGHTA and CDR2 FQGTGA. The CDR3 is 16 amino acids. Here the CDR3 DNA reads TGCGCCAGCAGCCAGTCGGGACAGGGGAGCGTCTACGAGCAGTACTTC. Residues: CASSQSGQGSVYEQYF.